These 6 T cell receptor beta chains share one sample of origin, sequenced in a study of identical twins. TCRdb re-called the 5' RACE reads with MiXCR, one entry per CDR3 protein. Of under 450,000 distinct CDR3 sequences listed, around 18% are singletons. Sequencing input: naive T cells sorted from blood. All receptors come from a man aged 50 to 59 in good health.

This clonotype appeared a few times. The chain couples TRBV15 to TRBJ2-2; D perhaps matches TRBD1 (5 bases). Trimming stripped 6 bases from V and 0 bases from J, with 8 bases between. This CDR3 has 14 amino acids. CDR1 and CDR2 from the germline V gene are LNHNV and YYDKDF (reference sequence). CDR3 coding DNA: TGTGCCACCAGTCAGGGATCGAACACCGGGGAGCTGTTTTTT. Its translation: CATSQGSNTGELFF.

This clonotype showed up just a few times. The V gene is TRBV5-1, the J gene TRBJ2-7; D is undetermined. CDR1 and CDR2 from the germline V gene are SGHRS and YFSETQ. V lost 3 bases, J lost 1 base, and 8 bases lay in between. The CDR3 contains 13 residues. The chain's CDR3 is CASSSGPSYEQYF. The CDR3 DNA follows: TGCGCCAGCAGCTCGGGTCCTTCCTACGAGCAGTACTTC.

This clonotype was seen more than once but under ten times. V is TRBV6-4 and J is TRBJ2-3, with a tentative D call TRBD1 (7 bases). Germline values: CDR1 MRHNA, CDR2 SNTAGT. The CDR3 is made up of 12 amino acids. The ends were cut back, 8 bases at V and 3 bases at J, with 9 bases in the middle. The CDR3 region is CASPGGTDTQYF. In DNA form, the CDR3 reads TGTGCCAGCCCAGGGGGGACAGATACGCAGTATTTT.

This chain links TRBV9 with TRBJ1-2; D is possibly TRBD1 (6 bases). This CDR3 is 13 amino acids long. The V and J ends lost 5 bases and 4 bases respectively, with 12 bases between them. Per germline, CDR1 SGDLS and CDR2 YYNGEE. The CDR3 DNA reads as TGTGCCAGCAGAGACTCAGGGGTCTATGGCTACACCTTC. Amino acid sequence: CASRDSGVYGYTF.

CDR3 sequence: CASSFRPMGGYSNQPQHF. The CDR3, as DNA: TGTGCCAGCAGTTTTAGGCCGATGGGGGGCTATAGCAATCAGCCCCAGCATTTT. The chain is built from TRBV28 and TRBJ1-5; TRBD1 might be the D (6 bases). V dropped 3 bases and J dropped 0 bases, with 18 bases sitting between them. Germline assignment: CDR1 MDHEN and CDR2 SYDVKM. CDR3 length: 18 residues.

This clonotype has just one count. The genes are TRBV25-1 and TRBJ2-1; no clear D. Trimming removed 2 bases at V and 1 base at J, with 9 bases between. The germline gives CDR1 MGHDK, CDR2 SYGVNS. This CDR3 is built from 15 residues. CDR3 DNA sequence: TGTGCCAGCAGTGAAAGGAAGGGTTCCTACAATGAGCAGTTCTTC. Its protein product is CASSERKGSYNEQFF.